The entry below gives a single T cell receptor beta chain sequence along with its context. Its antigen is undetermined. The CDR3 extends over 14 amino acids. With 5 bases removed from V and 4 bases from J, the gap between germline ends came to 12 bases. Primed by a sample-barcoded 5' primer and a J-beta primer mix, a second PCR proceeded for about 6 to 12 cycles. TCRdb recomputed calls from the 5' RACE reads with MiXCR, one row per CDR3 protein. This sample has approximately 900,000 distinct CDR3 sequences, with about 29% found just once. This sample was taken from a study of blood T cells in healthy people across ages. General study results and limits: Estimates drawn from one million T cells were deemed to understate diversity. Whereas aged donors had fewer naive CD4+ cells, long-lived donors had more of them and higher diversity.

These data were also reused for a study on T cells of mothers and their children. That source reports: The TCR beta CDR3 read count exceeded 9 million for each mother and was about 3.1 million for each child. In both related and unrelated pairs, TCR recombination output is shaped similarly by thymic selection.

This chain links TRBV12-3 or TRBV12-4 with TRBJ1-5; the D gene is possibly TRBD1 (5 bases). The TCR comes from a woman between 35 and 50 years old in good health. Sequenced input: blood. CDR3 in amino acids: CASSKGLLNQPQHF. CDR3 DNA: TGTGCCAGCAGTAAGGGACTCCTGAATCAGCCCCAGCATTTT.